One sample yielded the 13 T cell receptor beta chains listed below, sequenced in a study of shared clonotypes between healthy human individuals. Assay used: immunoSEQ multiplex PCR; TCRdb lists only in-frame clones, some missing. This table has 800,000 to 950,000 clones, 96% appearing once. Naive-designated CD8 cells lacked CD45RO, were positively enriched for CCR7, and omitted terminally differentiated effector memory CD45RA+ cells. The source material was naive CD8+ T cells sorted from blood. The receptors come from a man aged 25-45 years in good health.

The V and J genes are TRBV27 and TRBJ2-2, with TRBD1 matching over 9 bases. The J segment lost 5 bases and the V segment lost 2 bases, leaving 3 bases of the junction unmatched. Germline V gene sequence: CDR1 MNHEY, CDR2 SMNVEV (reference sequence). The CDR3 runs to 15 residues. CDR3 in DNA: TGTGCCAGCAGTTTAAGGGACAGGGAAACCGGGGAGCTGTTTTTT. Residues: CASSLRDRETGELFF.

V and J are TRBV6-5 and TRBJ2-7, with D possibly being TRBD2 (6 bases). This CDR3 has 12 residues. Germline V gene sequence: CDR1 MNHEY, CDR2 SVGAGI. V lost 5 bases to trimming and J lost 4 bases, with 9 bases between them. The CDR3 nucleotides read TGTGCCAGCAGTCCGGGGGAATACGAGCAGTACTTC. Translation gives CASSPGEYEQYF.

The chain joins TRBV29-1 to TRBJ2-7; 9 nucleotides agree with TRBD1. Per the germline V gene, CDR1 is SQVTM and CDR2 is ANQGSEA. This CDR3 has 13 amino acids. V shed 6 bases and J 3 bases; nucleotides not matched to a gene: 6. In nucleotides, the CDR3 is TGCAGCGTGGGGGGACAGGGAGTCTACGAGCAGTACTTC. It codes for CSVGGQGVYEQYF.

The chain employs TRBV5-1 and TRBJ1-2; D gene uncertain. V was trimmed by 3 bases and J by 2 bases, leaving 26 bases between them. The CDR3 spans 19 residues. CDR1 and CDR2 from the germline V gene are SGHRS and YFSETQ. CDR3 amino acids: CASSSLQGPRWSINYGYTF. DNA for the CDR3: TGCGCCAGCAGCTCACTACAAGGACCCCGTTGGTCAATAAACTATGGCTACACCTTC.

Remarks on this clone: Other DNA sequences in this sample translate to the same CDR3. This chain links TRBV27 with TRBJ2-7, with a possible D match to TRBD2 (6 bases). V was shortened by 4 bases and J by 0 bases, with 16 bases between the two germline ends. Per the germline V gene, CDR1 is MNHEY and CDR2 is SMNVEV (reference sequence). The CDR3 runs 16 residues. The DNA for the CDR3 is TGTGCCAGCAGTTCCCTACTAGCCCCGAGCTCCTACGAGCAGTACTTC. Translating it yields CASSSLLAPSSYEQYF.

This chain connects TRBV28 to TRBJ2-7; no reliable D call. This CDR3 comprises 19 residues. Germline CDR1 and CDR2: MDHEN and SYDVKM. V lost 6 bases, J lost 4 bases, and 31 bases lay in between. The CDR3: CASRAGRRSNLAAFYEQYF. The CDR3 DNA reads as TGTGCCAGCAGGGCCGGACGAAGGAGTAACTTGGCGGCTTTTTACGAGCAGTACTTC.

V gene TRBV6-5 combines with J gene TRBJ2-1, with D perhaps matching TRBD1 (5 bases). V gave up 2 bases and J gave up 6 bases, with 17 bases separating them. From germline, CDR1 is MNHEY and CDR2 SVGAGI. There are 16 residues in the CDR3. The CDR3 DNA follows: TGTGCCAGCAGTTACAACAGGCAGGGTCCGGGCAATGAGCAGTTCTTC. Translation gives CASSYNRQGPGNEQFF.

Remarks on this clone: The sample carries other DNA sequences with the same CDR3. As DNA, the CDR3 is TGTGCCAGCAGCTTACTTTACAATGAGCAGTTCTTC. Protein product: CASSLLYNEQFF. V and J are TRBV7-9 and TRBJ2-1; the D is unclear. Between the trimmed V and J ends, which lost 2 bases and 4 bases, there was a span of 3 bases. The length of the CDR3 is 12 residues. The germline CDR1 and CDR2 sequences are SEHNR and FQNEAQ (reference sequence).

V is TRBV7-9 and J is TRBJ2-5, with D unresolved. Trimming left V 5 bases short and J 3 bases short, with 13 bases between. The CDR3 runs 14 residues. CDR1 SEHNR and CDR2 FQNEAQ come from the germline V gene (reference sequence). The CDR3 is CASSLPLSEETQYF. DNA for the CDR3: TGTGCCAGCAGCCTTCCCCTCAGTGAAGAGACCCAGTACTTC.

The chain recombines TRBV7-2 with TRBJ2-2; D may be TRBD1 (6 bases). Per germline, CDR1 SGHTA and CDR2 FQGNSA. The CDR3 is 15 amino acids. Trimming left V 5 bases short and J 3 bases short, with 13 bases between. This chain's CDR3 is CASSVAGVDTGELFF. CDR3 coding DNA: TGTGCCAGCAGCGTCGCAGGGGTAGACACCGGGGAGCTGTTTTTT.

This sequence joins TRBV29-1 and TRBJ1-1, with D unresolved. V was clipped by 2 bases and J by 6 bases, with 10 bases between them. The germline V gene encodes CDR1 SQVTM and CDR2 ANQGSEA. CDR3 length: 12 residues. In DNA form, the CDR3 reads TGCAGCGTTGAATATGACCTGGCTGAAGCTTTCTTT. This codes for CSVEYDLAEAFF. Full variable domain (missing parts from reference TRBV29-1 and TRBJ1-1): SAVISQKPSRDICQRGTSLTIQCQVDSQVTMMFWYRQQPGQSLTLIATANQGSEATYESGFVIDKFPISRPNLTFSTLTVSNMSPEDSSIYLCSVEYDLAEAFFGQGTRLTVV.

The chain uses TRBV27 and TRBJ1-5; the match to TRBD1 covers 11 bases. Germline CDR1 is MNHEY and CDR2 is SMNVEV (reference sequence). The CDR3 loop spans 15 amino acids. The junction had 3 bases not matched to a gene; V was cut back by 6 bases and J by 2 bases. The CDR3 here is CASSGQGARNQPQHF. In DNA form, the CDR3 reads TGTGCCAGCAGCGGACAGGGGGCGCGCAATCAGCCCCAGCATTTT.

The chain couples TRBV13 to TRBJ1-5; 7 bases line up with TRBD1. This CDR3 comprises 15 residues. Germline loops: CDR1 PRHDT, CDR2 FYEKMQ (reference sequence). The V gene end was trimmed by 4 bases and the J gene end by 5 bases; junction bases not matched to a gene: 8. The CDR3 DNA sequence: TGTGCCAGCAGCTCGACAGGGACGGGGGATCAGCCCCAGCATTTT. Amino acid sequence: CASSSTGTGDQPQHF.